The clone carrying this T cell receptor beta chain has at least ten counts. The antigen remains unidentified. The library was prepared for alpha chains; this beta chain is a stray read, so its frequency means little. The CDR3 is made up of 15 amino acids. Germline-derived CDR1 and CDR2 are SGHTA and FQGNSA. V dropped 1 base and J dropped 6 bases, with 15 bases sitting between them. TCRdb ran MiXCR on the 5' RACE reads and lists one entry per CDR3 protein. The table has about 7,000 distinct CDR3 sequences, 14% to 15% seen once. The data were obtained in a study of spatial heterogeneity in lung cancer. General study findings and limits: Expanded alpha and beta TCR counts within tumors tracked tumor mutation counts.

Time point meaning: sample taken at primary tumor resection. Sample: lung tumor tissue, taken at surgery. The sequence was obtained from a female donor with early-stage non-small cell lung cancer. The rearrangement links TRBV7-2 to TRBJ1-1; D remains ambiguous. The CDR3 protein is CASSLDPGPGAEAFF. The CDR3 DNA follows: TGTGCCAGCAGCTTAGATCCTGGACCAGGCGCTGAAGCTTTCTTT.